The next 9 T cell receptor beta chains were all read from a single sample in a study of T cells in Graves' hyperthyroidism and ophthalmopathy. It was RNA transcripts that yielded the amplified TCR beta CDR3 regions. TCR CDR3 regions were first amplified by RT-PCR with HTBI primers. Using its own MiXCR run on the multiplex PCR reads, TCRdb lists one record per CDR3 protein. This table holds hundreds of thousands of distinct CDR3 sequences, roughly 15% found once. Sequenced material: blood. The source is a woman aged 35 to 49 with Graves' ophthalmopathy.

This clonotype was seen repeatedly, ten times or more. The V gene is TRBV2, the J gene TRBJ1-2; D might be TRBD1 (6 bases). V lost 4 bases, J lost 8 bases, and 14 bases lay in between. The CDR3 sequence is 13 residues long. Germline V lookup: CDR1 SNHLY, CDR2 FYNNEI. For the CDR3, the DNA is TGTGCCAGCAGTGCCGACAGGAGTAGAGGCTACACCTTC. It translates to CASSADRSRGYTF.

This clonotype was seen ten or more times. This chain links TRBV4-1 with TRBJ1-1, with a weak D call TRBD1 (6 bases). The V gene lost 8 bases and the J gene lost 1 base, with 14 bases spanning the gap. The CDR3 contains 14 residues. Germline values: CDR1 MGHRA, CDR2 YSYEKL. CDR3 sequence (DNA): TGCGCCAGCCGGACAGCCGGGAGGAACACTGAAGCTTTCTTT. As protein: CASRTAGRNTEAFF.

CDR3 coding DNA: TGTGCCACCAGCAGAGATTGGGGACCCAAAGAGACCCAGTACTTC. Protein sequence: CATSRDWGPKETQYF. V is TRBV15 and J is TRBJ2-5; tentatively, D is TRBD1 or TRBD2 (5 bases each). Germline V gene sequence: CDR1 LNHNV, CDR2 YYDKDF (reference sequence). This CDR3 comprises 15 residues. The V and J ends lost 0 bases and 3 bases respectively, with 11 bases between them.

This clonotype has at least ten counts. J is TRBJ1-5 and V is TRBV7-9; D ambiguous. CDR1 is SEHNR, CDR2 FQNEAQ, per germline (reference sequence). The ends were cut back, 4 bases at V and 5 bases at J, with 9 bases in the middle. CDR3 size: 13 residues. The CDR3 reads CASSSGSYQPQHF. CDR3 nucleotide sequence: TGTGCCAGCAGCTCGGGATCCTATCAGCCCCAGCATTTT.

This clonotype was detected only a few times. The chain couples TRBV2 to TRBJ1-1, with D hard to call. The germline V and J ends were trimmed by 6 bases and 10 bases, with 18 bases remaining between them. CDR1 is SNHLY and CDR2 is FYNNEI in the germline V gene. This CDR3 is 13 amino acids long. CDR3 loop: CASSGQEMSAAFF. CDR3 nucleotide sequence: TGTGCCAGCAGCGGGCAGGAAATGTCAGCAGCTTTCTTT. The full variable domain, in which reference TRBV2 and TRBJ1-1 provide the parts outside the CDR3, is EPEVTQTPSHQVTQMGQEVILRCVPISNHLYFYWYRQILGQKVEFLVSFYNNEISEKSEIFDDQFSVERPDGSNFTLKIRSTKLEDSAMYFCASSGQEMSAAFFGQGTRLTVV.

This clonotype appeared a few times. The chain is built from TRBV6-1 and TRBJ1-5; the D gene is possibly TRBD1 (5 bases). Germline lookup yields CDR1 MNHNS and CDR2 SASEGT. The germline V and J ends were trimmed by 7 bases and 5 bases, with 12 bases remaining between them. The CDR3 has 13 amino acids. CDR3 coding DNA: TGTGCCAGCAAAGGATCGGGGGATCAGCCCCAGCATTTT. This encodes CASKGSGDQPQHF.

This clonotype was detected many times. The gene calls are TRBV30 and TRBJ2-3; 7 bases are shared with TRBD2. Germline assignment: CDR1 GTSNPN and CDR2 SVGIG (reference sequence). This CDR3 is 13 amino acids long. The V gene end was trimmed by 2 bases and the J gene end by 4 bases; junction bases not matched to a gene: 3. The CDR3 spells CAWSPREADTQYF. DNA for the CDR3: TGTGCCTGGAGTCCTCGGGAGGCAGATACGCAGTATTTT.

The CDR3 sequence: CSVSGTKTYNEQFF. In DNA, the CDR3 is TGCAGCGTATCAGGGACTAAAACCTACAATGAGCAGTTCTTC. The V gene is TRBV29-1, the J gene TRBJ2-1, with 7 bases that match TRBD2. The V and J ends lost 6 bases and 2 bases, in that order; junction bases with no gene match: 7. The length of the CDR3 is 14 residues. The germline CDR1 and CDR2 sequences are SQVTM and ANQGSEA.

In this sample, this clonotype turned up a few times. CDR3 residues: CASSATLAGGYNEQFF. CDR3 coding DNA: TGTGCCAGCAGTGCTACCTTAGCGGGAGGCTACAATGAGCAGTTCTTC. V gene TRBV27 combines with J gene TRBJ2-1; 10 bases line up with TRBD2. With 5 bases clipped from V and 3 bases from J, the junction kept 7 bases outside the gene matches. The germline gives CDR1 MNHEY, CDR2 SMNVEV (reference sequence). The CDR3 has 16 amino acids.